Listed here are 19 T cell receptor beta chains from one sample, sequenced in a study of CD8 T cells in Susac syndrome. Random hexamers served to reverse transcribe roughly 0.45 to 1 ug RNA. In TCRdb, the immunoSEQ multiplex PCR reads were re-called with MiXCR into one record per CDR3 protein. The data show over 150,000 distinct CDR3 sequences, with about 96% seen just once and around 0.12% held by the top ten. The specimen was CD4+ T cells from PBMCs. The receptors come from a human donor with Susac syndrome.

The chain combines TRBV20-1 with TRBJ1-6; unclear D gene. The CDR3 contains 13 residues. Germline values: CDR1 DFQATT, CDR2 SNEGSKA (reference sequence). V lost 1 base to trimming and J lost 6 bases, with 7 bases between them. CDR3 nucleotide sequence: TGCAGTGCTAGAGTTCAGGCTAATTCACCCCTCCACTTT. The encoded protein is CSARVQANSPLHF.

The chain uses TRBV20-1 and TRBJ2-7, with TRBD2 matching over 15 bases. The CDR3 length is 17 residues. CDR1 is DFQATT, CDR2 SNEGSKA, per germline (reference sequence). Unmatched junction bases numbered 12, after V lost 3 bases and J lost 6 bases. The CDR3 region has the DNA TGCAGTGCTAGTGATTGGACTAGCGGGAGGGCCTTGGGCGAGCAGTACTTC. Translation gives CSASDWTSGRALGEQYF.

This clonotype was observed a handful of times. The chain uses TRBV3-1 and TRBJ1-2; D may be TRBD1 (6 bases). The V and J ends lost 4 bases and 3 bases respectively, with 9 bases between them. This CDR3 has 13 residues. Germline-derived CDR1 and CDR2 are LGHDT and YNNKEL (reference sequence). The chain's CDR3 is CASSPQGYYGYTF. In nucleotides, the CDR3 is TGTGCCAGCAGCCCCCAGGGGTACTATGGCTACACCTTC.

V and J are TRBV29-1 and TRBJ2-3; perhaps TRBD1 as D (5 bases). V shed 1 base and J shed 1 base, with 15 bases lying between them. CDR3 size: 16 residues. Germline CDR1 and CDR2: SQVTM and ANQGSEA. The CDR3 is CSVEGQRVSRTDTQYF. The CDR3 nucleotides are TGCAGCGTTGAAGGACAGAGAGTATCGCGCACAGATACGCAGTATTTT.

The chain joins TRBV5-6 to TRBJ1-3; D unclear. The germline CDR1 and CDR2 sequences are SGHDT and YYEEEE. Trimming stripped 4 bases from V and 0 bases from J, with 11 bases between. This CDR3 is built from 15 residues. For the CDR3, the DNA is TGTGCCAGCAGCCCAGCCGGGGTCTCTGGAAACACCATATATTTT. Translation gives CASSPAGVSGNTIYF.

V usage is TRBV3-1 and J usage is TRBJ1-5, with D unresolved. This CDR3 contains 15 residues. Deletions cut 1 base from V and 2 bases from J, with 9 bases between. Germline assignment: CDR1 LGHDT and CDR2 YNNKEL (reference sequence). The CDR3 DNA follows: TGTGCCAGCAGCCAAGTTCCAGGTGGCAATCAGCCCCAGCATTTT. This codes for CASSQVPGGNQPQHF.

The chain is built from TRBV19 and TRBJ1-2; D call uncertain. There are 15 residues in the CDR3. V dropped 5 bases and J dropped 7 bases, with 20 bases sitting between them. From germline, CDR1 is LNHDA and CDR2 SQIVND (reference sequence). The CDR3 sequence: CASSADLPGDTGYTF. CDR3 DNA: TGTGCCAGTAGTGCCGACCTTCCTGGGGATACTGGCTACACCTTC.

CDR3 sequence (DNA): TGCAGCGTTGAAGAGGCCGGGACAGGGGTTTCAGGCTACACCTTC. The encoded protein is CSVEEAGTGVSGYTF. V usage is TRBV29-1 and J usage is TRBJ1-2; 10 bases align to TRBD1. Germline V gene data show CDR1 as SQVTM and CDR2 as ANQGSEA. The CDR3 spans 15 residues. V lost 0 bases, J lost 8 bases, and 9 bases stayed unmatched.

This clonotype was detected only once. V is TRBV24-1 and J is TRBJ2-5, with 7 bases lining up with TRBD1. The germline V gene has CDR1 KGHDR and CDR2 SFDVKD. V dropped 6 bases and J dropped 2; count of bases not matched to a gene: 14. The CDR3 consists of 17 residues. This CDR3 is CATSIGGAGGWQETQYF. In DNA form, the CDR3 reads TGTGCCACCAGTATAGGGGGCGCAGGAGGTTGGCAAGAGACCCAGTACTTC.

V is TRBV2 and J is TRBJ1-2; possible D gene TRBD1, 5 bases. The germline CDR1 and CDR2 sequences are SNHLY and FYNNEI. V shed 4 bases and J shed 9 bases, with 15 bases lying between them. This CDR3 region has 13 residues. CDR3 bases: TGTGCCAGCAGTGTAGGCAGGGCAGAGAGCTACACCTTC. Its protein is CASSVGRAESYTF.

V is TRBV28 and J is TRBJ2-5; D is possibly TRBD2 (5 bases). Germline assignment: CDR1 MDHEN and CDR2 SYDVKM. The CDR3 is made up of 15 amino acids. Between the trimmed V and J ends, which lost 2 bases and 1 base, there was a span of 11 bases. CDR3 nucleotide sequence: TGTGCCAGCAGTTTAGCCTCGGGAACCCAAGAGACCCAGTACTTC. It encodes CASSLASGTQETQYF.

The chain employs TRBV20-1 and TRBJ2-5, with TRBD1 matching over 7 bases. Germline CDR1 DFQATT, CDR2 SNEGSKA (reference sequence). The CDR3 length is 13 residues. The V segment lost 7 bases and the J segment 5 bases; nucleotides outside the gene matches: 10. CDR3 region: CSVGRGSRETQYF. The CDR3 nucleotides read TGCAGTGTGGGCAGGGGGTCTCGGGAGACCCAGTACTTC.

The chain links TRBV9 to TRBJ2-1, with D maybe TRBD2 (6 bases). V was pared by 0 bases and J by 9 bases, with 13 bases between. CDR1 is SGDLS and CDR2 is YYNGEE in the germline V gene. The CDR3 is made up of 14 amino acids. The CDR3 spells CASSVGAGTAEQFF. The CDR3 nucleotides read TGTGCCAGCAGCGTAGGCGCGGGAACTGCTGAGCAGTTCTTC.

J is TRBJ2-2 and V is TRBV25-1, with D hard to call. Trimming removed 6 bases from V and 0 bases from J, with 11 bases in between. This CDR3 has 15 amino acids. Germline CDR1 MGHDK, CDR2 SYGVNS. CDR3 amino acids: CASRKGVTNTGELFF. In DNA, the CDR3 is TGTGCCAGCAGGAAGGGTGTAACGAACACCGGGGAGCTGTTTTTT.

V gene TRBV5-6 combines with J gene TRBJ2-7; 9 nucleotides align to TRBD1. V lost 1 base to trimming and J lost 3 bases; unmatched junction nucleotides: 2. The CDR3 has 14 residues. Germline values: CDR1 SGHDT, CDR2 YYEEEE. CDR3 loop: CASSLRDRDYEQYF. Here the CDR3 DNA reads TGTGCCAGCAGCTTGAGGGACAGGGACTACGAGCAGTACTTC.

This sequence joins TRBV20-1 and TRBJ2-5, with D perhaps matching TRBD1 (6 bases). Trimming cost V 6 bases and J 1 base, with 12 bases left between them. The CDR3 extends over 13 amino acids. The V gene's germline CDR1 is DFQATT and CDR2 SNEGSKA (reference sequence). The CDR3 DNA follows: TGCAGTGCATACAGGGTTGCCCAAGAGACCCAGTACTTC. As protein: CSAYRVAQETQYF.

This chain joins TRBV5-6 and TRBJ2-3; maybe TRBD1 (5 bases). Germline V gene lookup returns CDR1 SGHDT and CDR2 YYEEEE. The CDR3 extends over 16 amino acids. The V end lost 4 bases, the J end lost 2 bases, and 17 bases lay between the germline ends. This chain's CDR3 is CASSVIQGRITDTQYF. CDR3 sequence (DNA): TGTGCCAGCAGCGTAATTCAGGGCAGAATCACAGATACGCAGTATTTT.

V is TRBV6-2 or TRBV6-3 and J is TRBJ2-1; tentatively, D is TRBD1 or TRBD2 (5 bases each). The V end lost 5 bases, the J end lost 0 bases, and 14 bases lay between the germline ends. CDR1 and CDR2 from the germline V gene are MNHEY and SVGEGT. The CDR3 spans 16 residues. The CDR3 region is CASSPGAADSYNEQFF. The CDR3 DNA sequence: TGTGCCAGCAGTCCCGGGGCAGCCGACTCCTACAATGAGCAGTTCTTC.

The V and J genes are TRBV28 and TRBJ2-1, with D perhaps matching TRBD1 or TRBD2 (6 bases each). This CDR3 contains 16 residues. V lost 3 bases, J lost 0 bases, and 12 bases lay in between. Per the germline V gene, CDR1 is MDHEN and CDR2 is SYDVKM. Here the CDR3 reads CASSFYRGPSYNEQFF. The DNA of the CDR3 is TGTGCCAGCAGTTTTTATCGGGGGCCCTCCTACAATGAGCAGTTCTTC.